The present T cell receptor (beta chain) was sequenced within a study of CD8 T cells in Susac syndrome. Random hexamers primed reverse transcription of about 0.45 to 1 ug RNA. TCRdb re-analysed the immunoSEQ multiplex PCR reads in MiXCR, keeping a single row per CDR3 protein. The sample shows roughly 100,000 distinct CDR3 sequences, roughly 94% of them seen only once. Comment on this clonotype: Its target is unknown.

Looked up from germline, CDR1 is MGHRA and CDR2 is YSYEKL. The V and J ends lost 0 bases and 3 bases respectively, with 12 bases between them. The CDR3 spans 15 residues. Study-level results: None of the CD4+ T cell repertoires in Susac syndrome showed clonal expansion.

The V call is TRBV4-1, the J call TRBJ2-7; D remains ambiguous. Sample: CD4+ T cells from PBMCs. The source is a human donor with Susac syndrome. This CDR3 is CASSQDSGWDYEQYF. The CDR3 DNA sequence: TGCGCCAGCAGCCAAGATAGTGGTTGGGACTACGAGCAGTACTTC.